This TCR beta chain was captured by sequencing in a study of technical replicates of blood from several donors. TCRdb keeps only in-frame clones here, not all; method: immunoSEQ multiplex PCR. Of fewer than 80,000 clones in the sample, 89% are singletons; the top ten hold 4.8%. The sequenced sample was PBMCs. This TCR came from a human donor in good health. Some clones in this sample may be carry-over from other donors' samples.

The CDR3, as DNA: TGTGCCAGCAGTTCTTATAACAGGGGGCGGACTGAAGCTTTCTTT. Translation: CASSSYNRGRTEAFF. J is TRBJ1-1 and V is TRBV4-2, with 9 bases that match TRBD1. Per the germline V gene, CDR1 is LGHNA and CDR2 is YNFKEQ. Trimming took 6 bases from V and 5 from J; bases not matched to a gene: 10. The CDR3 is made up of 15 amino acids.